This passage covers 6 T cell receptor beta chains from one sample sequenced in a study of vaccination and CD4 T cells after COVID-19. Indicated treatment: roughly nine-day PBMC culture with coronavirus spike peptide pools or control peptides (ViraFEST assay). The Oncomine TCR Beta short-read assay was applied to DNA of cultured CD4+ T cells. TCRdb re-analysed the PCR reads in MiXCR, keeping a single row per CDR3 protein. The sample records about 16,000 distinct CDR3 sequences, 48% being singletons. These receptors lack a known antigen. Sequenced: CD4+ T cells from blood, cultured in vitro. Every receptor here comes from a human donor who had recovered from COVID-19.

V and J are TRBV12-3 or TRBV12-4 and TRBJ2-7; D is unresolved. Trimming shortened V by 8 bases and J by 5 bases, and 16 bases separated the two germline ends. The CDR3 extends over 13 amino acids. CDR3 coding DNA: TGTGCCAGCGCCTTTCGGTTAGCCAACGAGCAGTACTTC. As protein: CASAFRLANEQYF.

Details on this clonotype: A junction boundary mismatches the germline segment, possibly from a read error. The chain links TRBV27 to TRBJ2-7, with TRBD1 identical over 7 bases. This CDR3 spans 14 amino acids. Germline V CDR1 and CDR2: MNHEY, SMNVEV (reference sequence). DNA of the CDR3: TGTGCCAGCAGTTTGAGGGACAGAGGTGGGGAGCAGTGCTTC. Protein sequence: CASSLRDRGGEQCF.

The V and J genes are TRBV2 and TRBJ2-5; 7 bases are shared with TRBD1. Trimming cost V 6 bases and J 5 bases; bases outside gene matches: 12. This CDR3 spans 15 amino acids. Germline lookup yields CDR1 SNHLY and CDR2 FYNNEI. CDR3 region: CASRYRQGVGETQYF. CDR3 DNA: TGTGCCAGCAGATATCGGCAGGGGGTCGGGGAGACCCAGTACTTC.

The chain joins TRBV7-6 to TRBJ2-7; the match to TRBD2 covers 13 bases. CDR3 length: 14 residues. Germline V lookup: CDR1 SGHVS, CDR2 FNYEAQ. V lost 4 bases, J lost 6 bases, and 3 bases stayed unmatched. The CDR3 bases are TGTGCCAGCAGCTCGACTAGCGGGAGGACCGAGCAGTACTTC. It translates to CASSSTSGRTEQYF.

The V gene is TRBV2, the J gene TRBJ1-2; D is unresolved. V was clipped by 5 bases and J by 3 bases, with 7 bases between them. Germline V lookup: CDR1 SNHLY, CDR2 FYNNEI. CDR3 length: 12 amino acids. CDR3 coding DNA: TGTGCCAGCAGTTACTCTGACTATGGCTACACCTTC. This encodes CASSYSDYGYTF.

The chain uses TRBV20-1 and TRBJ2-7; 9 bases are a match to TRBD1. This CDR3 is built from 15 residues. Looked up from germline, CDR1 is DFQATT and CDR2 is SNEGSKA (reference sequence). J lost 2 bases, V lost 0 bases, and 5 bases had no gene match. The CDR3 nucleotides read TGCAGTGCTAGAGAGATGACAGGGGGTCCCTACGAGCAGTACTTC. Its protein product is CSAREMTGGPYEQYF.